This T cell receptor (beta chain) comes out of a study of somatic mutations in cytotoxic T cells in rheumatoid arthritis. The assay was immunoSEQ multiplex PCR, and TCRdb's table has in-frame clones only and misses some. The sample consists of approximately 12,000 clones, roughly 72% of them appearing once. The CDR3 extends over 15 amino acids. CDR1 and CDR2 (germline): GTSNPN, SVGIG (reference sequence). V lost 1 base and J 0 bases, leaving 10 bases between the germline ends. The sequence was obtained from an older man in good health. The chain has TRBV30 and TRBJ2-1; D is ambiguous. The specimen was CD8+ T cells sorted from blood. CDR3 in amino acids: CAWSGAASSYNEQFF. The CDR3 DNA reads TGTGCCTGGAGTGGGGCGGCGAGCTCCTACAATGAGCAGTTCTTC.